The text below deals with one TCR beta chain. Antigen unknown. Using immunoSEQ multiplex PCR, the repertoire was profiled, and TCRdb retains in-frame clones only, with some absent. The sample holds around 70,000 clones, roughly nine tenths seen once. This entry comes from a study of cytomegalovirus exposure and HLA in healthy donors. The wider study: The platform used for the 120 or so validation repertoires matched that of the approximately 670 first-cohort repertoires, a later analysis reported. Study-wide points: Diagnosis of cytomegalovirus status made by the classifier reportedly showed high specificity and sensitivity. Cytomegalovirus-associated TCR beta chains were listed, numbering roughly 150. In vitro testing confirmed a few CMV-associated chains as specific for CMV antigens.

Per the germline V gene, CDR1 is SNHLY and CDR2 is FYNNEI. This CDR3 is 15 amino acids long. J was trimmed by 6 bases and V by 8 bases; bases with no gene match: 7. The rearrangement uses TRBV2 and TRBJ2-1, with 13 positions matching TRBD2. This sequence was found in a man aged 18 to 30 in good health and CMV-seronegative. The sequencing input was PBMCs. In nucleotides, the CDR3 is TGTGCCAGCGGTAGGGGGACTAGCGGGATCAATGAGCAGTTCTTC. It translates to CASGRGTSGINEQFF.